This T cell receptor beta chain was sequenced during a study of control samples from healthy donors and cancer patients. This CDR3 region has 14 residues. Germline V gene data show CDR1 as SGHRS and CDR2 as YFSETQ. V shed 0 bases and J shed 6 bases, with 12 bases lying between them. Clones were sequenced by immunoSEQ multiplex PCR, and TCRdb holds only the in-frame ones, with some missing. This sample carries 400,000 to 500,000 clones, 75% to 95% of them seen once, and the ten largest clones take 5.5% to 7.5%. The sequencing sample was made of PBMCs. This TCR was sampled from a man aged 40-50 years with head and neck cancer. The rearrangement links TRBV5-1 to TRBJ1-2; TRBD1 is a possible D gene (5 bases). CDR3 DNA sequence: TGCGCCAGCAGCTTGGCTGGAGGGGCGAATGGCTACACCTTC. This sequence encodes CASSLAGGANGYTF.